This is a list of T cell receptor beta chains from one sample in a study of T cell changes during pregnancy in multiple sclerosis. TCRdb's table, derived via immunoSEQ multiplex PCR, lists solely in-frame clones and lacks some. The table shows approximately 130,000 clones, with 90% to 95% occurring only once. The sequenced sample was peripheral blood, obtained before pregnancy. The receptors originated from a female donor with multiple sclerosis, enrolled in a pregnancy study. CDR3s include the opening cysteine and the closing phenylalanine or tryptophan. A D gene is named only where the DNA matches it firmly. Size is omitted from some rows. Given values are once, few, many or a class for expanded clones.

clone size | J gene | V gene | D gene | CDR3 DNA | CDR3 protein
few | TRBJ1-2 | TRBV6-5 | TRBD1 | TGTGCCAGCAGCCCACAGGGGACCTATGGCTACACCTTC | CASSPQGTYGYTF
NA | TRBJ1-4 | TRBV6-5 | NA | TGTGCCAGCAGAAACAGGGAAACTAATGAAAAACTGTTTTTT | CASRNRETNEKLFF
NA | TRBJ2-7 | TRBV5-1 | TRBD1 | TGCGCCAGCAGCTTGGCCGGAAGGACAGGCACCTACGAGCAGTACTTC | CASSLAGRTGTYEQYF
NA | TRBJ1-2 | TRBV7-2 | NA | TGTGCCAGCAACCTAGACGGTCAGGGAGGCTACACCTTC | CASNLDGQGGYTF
NA | TRBJ2-7 | TRBV5-8 | NA | TGTGCCAGCAGCTTGTTCGACTCCCGCTTAGACGAGCAGTACTTC | CASSLFDSRLDEQYF
NA | TRBJ2-2 | TRBV7-9 | NA | TGTGCCAGCAGCCTCTTAGTACTGAACACCGGGGAGCTGTTTTTT | CASSLLVLNTGELFF
NA | TRBJ2-5 | TRBV9 | TRBD1 | TGTGCCAGCAGTCGGACAGGCTTCCAAGAGACCCAGTACTTC | CASSRTGFQETQYF
NA | TRBJ2-7 | TRBV28 | NA | TGTGCCAGCAGTTTATTGGGCAGGTCCAGGCAGTACTTC | CASSLLGRSRQYF
NA | TRBJ2-2 | TRBV28 | TRBD1 | TGTGCCAGCAGTTTACCAGGGGGCCACGGCGGGGAGCTGTTTTTT | CASSLPGGHGGELFF
NA | TRBJ2-5 | TRBV5-4 | NA | TGTGCCAGCAGCCGGGACACAGGACTCCAAGAGACCCAGTACTTC | CASSRDTGLQETQYF
NA | TRBJ2-1 | TRBV6-1 | TRBD1 | TGTGCCAGTAGGACAGGAAATTATGAGCAGTTCTTC | CASRTGNYEQFF
NA | TRBJ1-2 | TRBV13 | TRBD1 | TGTGCCAGCAGCTTCAGGGGGCCCCTCTATGGCTACACCTTC | CASSFRGPLYGYTF
NA | TRBJ1-1 | TRBV11-2 | NA | TGTGCCAGCAGCTTAGGATCTTCAGTGAACACTGAAGCTTTCTTT | CASSLGSSVNTEAFF
NA | TRBJ2-7 | TRBV5-6 | NA | TGTGCCAGCAGCTTGGACAGGGCCGGCGAGCAGTACTTC | CASSLDRAGEQYF
NA | TRBJ1-4 | TRBV6-1 | TRBD1 | TGTGCCAGCACCTCTTTGGGGACAGGGGTTGAAAAACTGTTTTTT | CASTSLGTGVEKLFF
NA | TRBJ2-5 | TRBV2 | NA | TGTGCCAGCAGCGCTCTGAACCCCTTGGACAGAAAGAAAGAGACCCAGTACTTC | CASSALNPLDRKKETQYF
NA | TRBJ2-1 | TRBV29-1 | NA | TGCAGCGTTGTAGGCCGCGGAGATACAATGAGGCAGTTCTTC | CSVVGRGDTMRQFF
NA | TRBJ2-7 | TRBV25-1 | NA | TGTGCCAGCAGTGAATTGGGGGGTACCGAGCAGTACTTC | CASSELGGTEQYF
NA | TRBJ2-6 | TRBV7-2 | NA | TGTGCCAGCAGCTATTCGAGCTCTGGGGCCAACGTCCTGACTTTC | CASSYSSSGANVLTF
NA | TRBJ2-1 | TRBV25-1 | NA | TGTGCCATCCAAAACGGAGGAGAGCAGCTCTTC | CAIQNGGEQLF
NA | TRBJ1-2 | TRBV20-1 | NA | TGCAGTCTGATGCCAGGGGAGTACACCTTC | CSLMPGEYTF
NA | TRBJ1-5 | TRBV6-1 | NA | TGTGCCAGCAGCCGGGACACTAGCAATCAGCCCCAGCATTTT | CASSRDTSNQPQHF
NA | TRBJ2-3 | TRBV7-3 | TRBD2 | TGTGCCAGCAGCTTAATCGGGGGGGCCACAGATACGCAGTATTTT | CASSLIGGATDTQYF
NA | TRBJ2-1 | TRBV19 | NA | TGTGCCAGTAGTATAGGGACGGCTAGCAGGTACAATGAGCAGTTCTTC | CASSIGTASRYNEQFF
NA | TRBJ2-5 | TRBV19 | NA | TGTGCCAGTAGTTTAGGGAGAGAGACCCAGTACTTC | CASSLGRETQYF
NA | TRBJ2-3 | TRBV2 | TRBD2 | TGTGCCAGCCGGTGGGGCTTAGCGGGGGGGCTAGGGGATACGCAGTATTTT | CASRWGLAGGLGDTQYF
NA | TRBJ1-2 | TRBV6-4 | NA | TGTGCCAGCAGGGCTTATGGGACACCCTCCCATAACTATGGCTACACCTTC | CASRAYGTPSHNYGYTF
NA | TRBJ2-3 | TRBV27 | NA | TGTGCCAGCAGTTCCTTACTAAGGGGGAGGGAGGGGGGCACAGATACGCAGTATTTT | CASSSLLRGREGGTDTQYF
NA | TRBJ1-6 | TRBV5-6 | TRBD1 | TGTGCCAGCAGCTTACAGGGGCCGAACTATAATTCACCCCTCCACTTT | CASSLQGPNYNSPLHF
NA | TRBJ2-7 | TRBV28 | TRBD2 | TGTGCCAGCAGTCCTAGCGGGAGTGTCTACGAGCAGTACTTC | CASSPSGSVYEQYF
once | TRBJ2-1 | TRBV6-1 | TRBD2 | TGTGCCAGCAGTGCACCCAGCGGGGCTTCCTACAATGAGCAGTTCTTC | CASSAPSGASYNEQFF
few | TRBJ2-2 | TRBV7-9 | NA | TGTGCCATCCCGAACAGCGGGGAGCTGTTTTTT | CAIPNSGELFF
NA | TRBJ1-2 | TRBV5-4 | NA | TGTGCCAGCAGCTTGTTGGCGGGGGGCGAGGGCTACACCTTC | CASSLLAGGEGYTF
few | TRBJ1-1 | TRBV7-2 | TRBD1 | TGTGCCAGCAGCTTAAACAGGGGGGACACTGAAGCTTTCTTT | CASSLNRGDTEAFF
NA | TRBJ1-4 | TRBV21-1 | NA | TGTGCCAGCAGCTCAGGGACAGGAGAAAAACTGTTTTTT | CASSSGTGEKLFF
NA | TRBJ1-4 | TRBV15 | NA | TGTGCCACCAGCAGAGTAGTAGCTAAACCTAATGAAAAACTGTTTTTT | CATSRVVAKPNEKLFF
NA | TRBJ2-5 | TRBV15 | NA | TGTGCCACCAGCACCCAAAGGGGGGGAGAGACCCAGTACTTC | CATSTQRGGETQYF
NA | TRBJ1-5 | TRBV27 | TRBD1 | TGTGCCAGCAGTTCTCAGGACAGGGGACGAGGCTATCAGCCCCAGCATTTT | CASSSQDRGRGYQPQHF
once | TRBJ1-1 | TRBV19 | NA | TGTGCCAGTAGTATCCGGGACTCCAACACTGAAGCTTTCTTT | CASSIRDSNTEAFF
once | TRBJ2-6 | TRBV2 | NA | TGTGCCAGCAGGAAAAGGGGCTCTGGGGCCAACGTCCTGACTTTC | CASRKRGSGANVLTF
NA | TRBJ1-2 | TRBV19 | NA | TGTGCCAGTAGTCTCAGGACAACTAACTATGGCTACACCTTC | CASSLRTTNYGYTF